The clone carrying this T cell receptor (beta chain) was seen many times. This specimen belongs to a study of T cells after yellow fever vaccination. CDR3 length: 16 amino acids. Trimming pared 0 bases from V and 0 bases from J, leaving 9 bases between. Per germline, CDR1 LGHNA and CDR2 YSLEER. MiXCR, applied by TCRdb to the 5' RACE reads, yields one record per CDR3 protein. The table includes 250,000 or so distinct CDR3 sequences, less than 9% detected once. The material was CD4+ T cells sorted from PBMCs, obtained 15 days after the yellow fever booster vaccination. V usage is TRBV4-3 and J usage is TRBJ2-1; no clear D. The TCR sequence derives from a man aged 30-40 years who received the YFV17D yellow fever vaccine. This CDR3 is CASSQESLFSYNEQFF. CDR3 coding DNA: TGCGCCAGCAGCCAAGAGAGCCTGTTCTCCTACAATGAGCAGTTCTTC.